This TCR beta chain was documented in a study of shared clonotypes between healthy human individuals. Libraries were prepared by immunoSEQ multiplex PCR; TCRdb keeps only in-frame clonotypes and omits some of them. The sample includes over 2,000,000 clones, 93% of them seen just once. Per germline, CDR1 SNHLY and CDR2 FYNNEI. This CDR3 has 16 residues. Trimming took 6 bases from V and 0 from J, leaving 12 bases between them. Naive CD8 cells lacked CD45RO, underwent positive selection for CCR7 and left out terminally differentiated effector memory CD45RA+ cells. Adults of Caucasian background living in Nashville, Tennessee made up all donors.

The sequencing input was naive CD8+ T cells from PBMCs. This chain connects TRBV2 to TRBJ1-6; D not resolved. The receptor was isolated from a man aged 18 to 29 in good health. Some clones in this sample may be carry-over from other donors' samples. The DNA for the CDR3 is TGTGCCAGCAGCGGCCGAGCAAGCTCCTATAATTCACCCCTCCACTTT. It translates to CASSGRASSYNSPLHF.